The 27 T cell receptor beta chains presented below share a single source sample, sequenced in a study of STAT5B mutations in CD4+ large granular lymphocyte leukemia. This table comes from immunoSEQ multiplex PCR, and its TCRdb copy is limited to in-frame clones, with some not included. The repertoire includes around 32,000 clones, 60% to 80% of them detected once, and approximately 0.45% sits in the top ten. The specimen was CD4+ T cells from blood buffy coats. These receptors all stem from a human donor in good health.

V is TRBV6-5 and J is TRBJ1-6; no reliable D call. The CDR3 consists of 14 residues. V lost 7 bases and J lost 7, with 14 bases in between. From germline, CDR1 is MNHEY and CDR2 SVGAGI. The CDR3 loop reads CASIAVWGNSPLHF. CDR3 bases: TGTGCCAGCATTGCTGTTTGGGGAAATTCACCCCTCCACTTT.

This chain uses TRBV9 with TRBJ1-6; D unclear. Looked up from germline, CDR1 is SGDLS and CDR2 is YYNGEE. CDR3 length equals 15 residues. The V end was cut by 0 bases, the J end by 0 bases, with 4 bases between. The CDR3 bases are TGTGCCAGCAGCGTAGTAGGCTCCTATAATTCACCCCTCCACTTT. Translation gives CASSVVGSYNSPLHF.

This chain connects TRBV19 to TRBJ1-1, with D tentatively TRBD1 (6 bases). There are 14 residues in the CDR3. Germline loops: CDR1 LNHDA, CDR2 SQIVND (reference sequence). Trimming removed 8 bases from V and 4 bases from J, with 17 bases in between. The DNA of the CDR3 is TGTGCCAGTTCCCGACAGGATGCGGCCACTGAAGCTTTCTTT. It encodes CASSRQDAATEAFF.

V usage is TRBV15 and J usage is TRBJ1-5; D is undetermined. This CDR3 is 16 amino acids long. V lost 1 base to trimming and J lost 2 bases, with 12 bases between them. The germline V gene encodes CDR1 LNHNV and CDR2 YYDKDF (reference sequence). CDR3 in amino acids: CATSRGGIAGNQPQHF. The CDR3 coding sequence is TGTGCCACCAGCAGAGGAGGGATCGCGGGCAATCAGCCCCAGCATTTT.

V gene TRBV7-6 combines with J gene TRBJ2-7, with D uncertain. Between the trimmed V and J ends, which lost 6 bases and 5 bases, there was a span of 8 bases. The CDR3 has 11 amino acids. Germline assignment: CDR1 SGHVS and CDR2 FNYEAQ. This CDR3 is CASRASDEQYF. CDR3 bases: TGTGCCAGCAGGGCCTCGGACGAGCAGTACTTC.

This clone has more than one count but fewer than ten. This CDR3 is CASRTGLYSNQPQHF. The CDR3, as DNA: TGTGCCAGCAGGACAGGTCTATATAGCAATCAGCCCCAGCATTTT. This chain joins TRBV19 and TRBJ1-5; 7 positions match TRBD1. The CDR3 consists of 15 residues. J lost 0 bases, V lost 9 bases, and 8 bases had no gene match. Germline V gives CDR1 LNHDA, CDR2 SQIVND (reference sequence).

This clone has a handful of counts. This sequence joins TRBV20-1 and TRBJ2-5; no definite D call. The length of the CDR3 is 11 residues. CDR1 and CDR2 (germline): DFQATT, SNEGSKA (reference sequence). V was clipped by 5 bases and J by 5 bases, with 9 bases between them. CDR3 bases: TGCAGTGCTGAACACCGTGAGACCCAGTACTTC. Translating it yields CSAEHRETQYF.

This chain connects TRBV12-5 to TRBJ2-7, with D tentatively TRBD1 or TRBD2 (5 bases each). Trimming removed 0 bases from V and 0 bases from J, with 12 bases in between. CDR3 length equals 16 residues. CDR1 and CDR2 from the germline V gene are LGHNT and FRNRAP. In DNA, the CDR3 is TGTGCTAGTGGTTTGGTACACGGGGCCGTCTCCTACGAGCAGTACTTC. It translates to CASGLVHGAVSYEQYF.

The V gene is TRBV2, the J gene TRBJ1-6; 8 nucleotides line up with TRBD1. J was trimmed by 10 bases and V by 2 bases; bases with no gene match: 7. Per the germline V gene, CDR1 is SNHLY and CDR2 is FYNNEI. CDR3 size: 15 residues. CDR3 DNA sequence: TGTGCCAGCAGTGAATGGCAGGGGGCAAGGTCACCCCTCCACTTT. It codes for CASSEWQGARSPLHF.

The chain employs TRBV6-6 and TRBJ2-4, with TRBD2 matching over 7 bases. CDR1 and CDR2 (germline): MNHNY, SVGAGI (reference sequence). This CDR3 region has 12 residues. Unmatched junction bases numbered 3, after V lost 5 bases and J lost 8 bases. CDR3 DNA sequence: TGTGCCAGCAGTCCAGGGAGGGACATTCAGTACTTC. Protein: CASSPGRDIQYF.

J is TRBJ2-1 and V is TRBV10-3; D unresolved. The ends were cut back, 2 bases at V and 2 bases at J, with 7 bases in the middle. The V gene's germline CDR1 is ENHRY and CDR2 SYGVKD. The CDR3 length is 14 residues. As DNA, the CDR3 is TGTGCCATCAGTGAGCTCAGACCCTACAATGAGCAGTTCTTC. Its protein is CAISELRPYNEQFF.

The genes are TRBV6-5 and TRBJ2-7; D is unresolved. Trimming shortened V by 2 bases and J by 2 bases, and 7 bases separated the two germline ends. There are 13 residues in the CDR3. Looked up from germline, CDR1 is MNHEY and CDR2 is SVGAGI. The CDR3 sequence is CASSYNTAYEQYF. CDR3 nucleotide sequence: TGTGCCAGCAGTTACAACACAGCCTACGAGCAGTACTTC.

The chain joins TRBV30 to TRBJ1-4; unclear D gene. Germline values: CDR1 GTSNPN, CDR2 SVGIG (reference sequence). The V gene lost 4 bases and the J gene lost 4 bases, with 10 bases spanning the gap. The CDR3 length is 13 residues. CDR3 coding DNA: TGTGCCTGGATGGCAGATAATAATGAAAAACTGTTTTTT. It translates to CAWMADNNEKLFF. Variable domain in full (rest from reference TRBV30 and TRBJ1-4): SQTIHQWPATLVQPVGSPLSLECTVEGTSNPNLYWYRQAAGRGLQLLFYSVGIGQISSEVPQNLSASRPQDRQFILSSKKLLLSDSGFYLCAWMADNNEKLFFGSGTQLSVL.

This sequence joins TRBV19 and TRBJ1-3; 7 nucleotides match TRBD1. The CDR3 is 15 amino acids. J was trimmed by 0 bases and V by 5 bases; bases with no gene match: 4. Germline CDR1 reads LNHDA; CDR2 reads SQIVND (reference sequence). CDR3 sequence: CASSDRDSSGNTIYF. In DNA, the CDR3 is TGTGCCAGTAGTGACCGGGACAGCTCTGGAAACACCATATATTTT.

As to this clone: Germline is not matched at one junction end, which may reflect a read error. The chain couples TRBV15 to TRBJ2-3; 8 nucleotides match TRBD1. The CDR3 consists of 13 residues. The V gene's germline CDR1 is LNHNV and CDR2 YYDKDF (reference sequence). CDR3 protein: CATSRDLADRVDF. The CDR3, as DNA: TGTGCCACCAGCAGAGATTTGGCGGACAGGGTAGATTTT.

The V and J genes are TRBV6-4 and TRBJ2-5, with D tentatively TRBD2 (6 bases). Germline CDR1 reads MRHNA; CDR2 reads SNTAGT. The CDR3 consists of 12 residues. Trimming took off 4 bases at V and 7 bases at J, with 10 bases between the two ends. CDR3: CASSAGSGTQYF. CDR3 nucleotides: TGTGCCAGCAGTGCCGGGAGTGGGACCCAGTACTTC.

The V call is TRBV29-1, the J call TRBJ1-6; D not certain. Germline V gives CDR1 SQVTM, CDR2 ANQGSEA. The germline V and J ends were trimmed by 7 bases and 9 bases, with 10 bases remaining between them. The CDR3 is made up of 11 amino acids. CDR3 residues: CSAGVVSPLHF. DNA for the CDR3: TGCAGCGCCGGGGTTGTTTCACCCCTCCACTTT.

This clone was seen just once. V is TRBV19 and J is TRBJ2-7; the D call may be TRBD1 or TRBD2 (7 bases each). Between the trimmed V and J ends, which lost 3 bases and 2 bases, there was a span of 20 bases. Germline V gene sequence: CDR1 LNHDA, CDR2 SQIVND (reference sequence). This CDR3 is built from 17 residues. The CDR3: CASSIGLGGDSPYEQYF. The CDR3 DNA is TGTGCCAGTAGTATCGGGTTAGGGGGGGACAGCCCCTACGAGCAGTACTTC.

DNA for the CDR3: TGTGCCAGCAGTGAAGTTGTTGGACTTACGCAGTATTTT. Its translation is CASSEVVGLTQYF. The chain combines TRBV2 with TRBJ2-3, with a tentative D call TRBD2 (5 bases). This CDR3 is 13 amino acids long. Germline V gene data show CDR1 as SNHLY and CDR2 as FYNNEI. V was pared by 1 base and J by 8 bases, with 10 bases between.

The chain uses TRBV7-2 and TRBJ2-7; no firm D call. This CDR3 has 11 residues. The germline V and J ends were trimmed by 1 base and 5 bases, with 3 bases remaining between them. Germline loops: CDR1 SGHTA, CDR2 FQGNSA. CDR3 sequence reads: CASSLENEQYF. The DNA for the CDR3 is TGTGCCAGCAGCTTAGAGAACGAGCAGTACTTC. Combining the CDR3 with reference TRBV7-2 and TRBJ2-7 gives the whole variable domain GAGVSQSPSNKVTEKGKDVELRCDPISGHTALYWYRQSLGQGLEFLIYFQGNSAPDKSGLPSDRFSAERTGGSVSTLTIQRTQQEDSAVYLCASSLENEQYFGPGTRLTVT.

The genes are TRBV6-1 and TRBJ1-2; 7 bases agree with TRBD1. Germline loops: CDR1 MNHNS, CDR2 SASEGT. J gave up 8 bases and V 6 bases, and 12 bases lay outside the gene matches. This CDR3 comprises 14 residues. For the CDR3, the DNA is TGTGCCAGCAGCGAACAAACAGGGGTCGCCGGCTACACCTTC. Residues: CASSEQTGVAGYTF.

This clone has just a few counts. The chain recombines TRBV5-1 with TRBJ1-4; no reliable D call. The CDR3 contains 12 residues. CDR1 and CDR2 (germline): SGHRS, YFSETQ. V gave up 1 base and J gave up 8 bases, with 6 bases separating them. For the CDR3, the DNA is TGCGCCAGCAGCTTGCACGGAGAAAAACTGTTTTTT. Its protein is CASSLHGEKLFF.

The rearrangement joins TRBV5-1 to TRBJ2-1, with 10 positions matching TRBD2. Germline V gives CDR1 SGHRS, CDR2 YFSETQ. With V trimmed by 2 bases and J by 6 bases, 5 bases remained unmatched. The CDR3 consists of 15 residues. CDR3 region: CASSLGLAGVNEQFF. CDR3 DNA: TGCGCCAGCAGCTTAGGGCTAGCGGGGGTCAATGAGCAGTTCTTC.

This clone was seen a few times. V usage is TRBV10-1 and J usage is TRBJ1-1; D might be TRBD1 (5 bases). Between the trimmed V and J ends, which lost 3 bases and 2 bases, there was a span of 7 bases. The CDR3 extends over 13 amino acids. Germline CDR1 and CDR2: WNHNN and SYGVQD (reference sequence). In DNA form, the CDR3 reads TGCGCCAGCAGTGACCAGGGTAACACTGAAGCTTTCTTT. Encoded protein: CASSDQGNTEAFF.

The rearrangement links TRBV4-1 to TRBJ2-1; TRBD1 aligns across 8 bases. V shed 2 bases, J shed 6 bases, and the junction held 6 bases outside the gene matches. This CDR3 spans 15 amino acids. The germline gives CDR1 MGHRA, CDR2 YSYEKL. CDR3 sequence reads: CASSQSPDRANEQFF. The CDR3 DNA reads as TGCGCCAGCAGCCAAAGCCCGGACAGGGCCAATGAGCAGTTCTTC.

The J gene is TRBJ2-7, the V gene TRBV7-3, with D unresolved. Germline V gene data show CDR1 as SGHTA and CDR2 as FQGTGA. Trimming removed 5 bases from V and 2 bases from J, with 13 bases in between. CDR3 length equals 14 residues. The chain's CDR3 is CASSPGPTAYEQYF. In DNA, the CDR3 is TGTGCCAGCAGCCCAGGACCCACGGCCTACGAGCAGTACTTC.

The chain links TRBV30 to TRBJ2-7, with D possibly matching TRBD1 (6 bases). The germline CDR1 and CDR2 sequences are GTSNPN and SVGIG (reference sequence). Trimming left V 6 bases short and J 2 bases short, with 11 bases between. The CDR3 length is 12 residues. CDR3 amino acids: CACEQGTYEQYF. The CDR3, as DNA: TGTGCCTGTGAGCAGGGGACCTACGAGCAGTACTTC.